This T cell receptor (beta chain) is drawn from a study of response to subunit inactivated influenza vaccine. The CDR3 is 13 amino acids. V dropped 5 bases and J dropped 5 bases, with 12 bases sitting between them. One entry per CDR3 protein, called by TCRdb with MiXCR from the RT-PCR reads. The table has about 570,000 distinct CDR3 sequences, roughly 10% seen once. These same records also appear under a second study, on T cells expressing NK-cell markers. That source adds: With UMIs, 5'RACE template switching was used to make TCR beta cDNA. Among the eight sequenced donors, seven tested HCMV-seropositive and one tested seronegative.

The sample consisted of PBMCs from blood, taken on the day of vaccination. V is TRBV12-3 or TRBV12-4 and J is TRBJ1-2; maybe TRBD1 (6 bases). The clonotype was recovered from a man aged 50 to 60 who received an inactivated influenza vaccine. The CDR3 loop is CASSLDSTYGYTF. CDR3 DNA: TGTGCCAGCAGTCTGGACAGTACATATGGCTACACCTTC.